This TCR beta chain was sequenced during a study of blood T cell repertoires in COVID-19 (dated by TCRdb to the early 2020s). Notes on the research overall: Collaborator samples came from the United States, Italy and Spain and covered acute and convalescent phases of COVID-19. The material from the prospective study consisted of cDNA or gDNA derived from T cells, B-cell-depleted T cells, or PBMCs. Deeply sampled blood TCRbeta repertoires from subjects exposed to, actively infected with, or recovered from COVID-19 were included in the dataset. The repertoires were released in a freely available public database meant as a resource for research on the immune response to SARS-CoV-2. Samples came from the ongoing ImmuneRACE study (first 160 participants) plus 1,254 subjects from 6 global collaborators. Nearly every sample came with metadata listing a de-identified subject ID, COVID-19 status, age in years and sex. Where HLA class I and class II types were available, the types were taken from metadata supplied by the sample provider, not from assay-based typing. Results the study describes overall, beyond this receptor: How much clinical and demographic metadata was included differed by source and by participant, and the metadata was provided uncurated.

The immunoSEQ Assay, a bias-controlled multiplex PCR, was used to amplify TCRbeta CDR3 regions from genomic DNA. Regarding the original processing steps: Nucleated cell counts per sample were estimated from amplification of reference gene primers within the assay. To quantify the absolute abundance of each unique TCRbeta CDR3 rearrangement, sequence reads were collapsed and filtered. For each sample, productive Simpson clonality was calculated as the square root of Simpson's diversity index across productive rearrangements. TCRdb's version of the immuneACCESS table is confined to in-frame rearrangements and falls short of the full clone set. An unresolved V gene accounts for under half of the shortfall where checked; the remainder is of unknown origin. D and trimming were read from the DNA, whereas the V and J calls and clone size are those reported in that table. In this sample the table shows over 45,000 clones, about 81% of which occur a single time. The ten largest clonotypes hold around a sixth of the sample.

Whole blood was collected in K2EDTA tubes by collaborating institutions according to the institutions' own protocols. For TCRbeta analysis, collaborators shipped samples as frozen whole blood, isolated PBMCs, or DNA extracted from either of those sample types. The CDR3 contains 15 residues, cysteine and phenylalanine counted. Only CDR3 DNA is held: 45 bases, read in frame from base 1. For CDR1 and CDR2, the germline V gene lists SQVTM and ANQGSEA. V is trimmed back by 3 bases and J by 4 bases, and the junction contains 7 bases that no gene match accounts for. This clone showed up just a few times. Which antigen it targets is not known. No base quality values were provided; no much bigger clone lies one nucleotide off.

The sequenced material came from peripheral blood. The sequence joins TRBV29-1 to TRBJ1-2, with 11 bases aligning to TRBD1. The sequence was obtained from a man in his 70s with active COVID-19. The bases read TGCAGCGTTGAGAGAACCGGGACAGGGGGCTATGGCTACACCTTC. It encodes CSVERTGTGGYGYTF.